The present TCR beta chain was sequenced within a study of T cells in Graves' hyperthyroidism and ophthalmopathy (dated by TCRdb to between 2019 and 2020). For the wider study: Peripheral blood samples were taken at the time of initial diagnosis, prior to any treatment. A discovery cohort of around 100 patients, 43 with Graves' ophthalmopathy and approximately 60 with stable Graves' hyperthyroidism, was used to find distinguishing TCR V-J signatures. Prospective prediction of ophthalmopathy was tested in an independent validation cohort of fewer than 20 hyperthyroidism patients and 17 patients who later progressed to ophthalmopathy. The roughly 94 discovery patients were randomly split 7:3 into training and test sets. Thyroid tissue and blood T-cell repertoires from over 5 Graves' hyperthyroidism patients were also compared in the study. After blood sampling, hyperthyroidism patients were treated with methimazole at a starting dose of 30 mg daily, and ophthalmopathy patients were treated with high-dose intravenous methylprednisolone. TCR Vbeta CDR3 sequencing of 135 peripheral blood samples (around 45 ophthalmopathy, under 80 hyperthyroidism and about 17 progressor patients) is reported in the paper.

The CDR3 runs 15 residues from the cysteine to the phenylalanine. Only the CDR3 region is kept as DNA, spanning 45 bases read in frame from base 1. V is trimmed back by 1 base and J by 4 bases, and the junction contains 4 bases that no gene match accounts for. CDR1 and CDR2 (DFQATT, SNEGSKA) derive from the germline V gene (reference sequence). Results the study describes overall, beyond this receptor: A model built on a 13 V-J signature distinguished ophthalmopathy from stable hyperthyroidism, reaching around 90% sensitivity and under 84% specificity in cross-validation and 80%/75% in testing. No statistical method was used to fix the sample size in advance, and group allocation was not hidden from the investigators. In validation, the model predicted progression to ophthalmopathy a median of about 6 months before onset, with approximately 71% sensitivity and about 72% specificity. Most expanded thyroid clonotypes (frequency above 0.001) were also detected in blood, suggesting blood repertoires may reflect thyroid immune responses.

The TCR beta CDR3 regions were amplified from the RNA transcripts. The TCR CDR3 was subjected to a first round of RT-PCR using the HTBI primer set and the Qiagen OneStep RT-PCR kit. Libraries were constructed in a second round of multiplex PCR, after which size selection and purification were performed. Sequencing of the libraries was done on an Illumina HiSeq2000 using paired-end 100 bp reads. As for the authors' bioinformatics: Raw data were processed with SOAPnuke, discarding reads with adapters, uncalled bases, mean Phred below 15, or no exact constant-primer or identifier match. High-quality paired reads were merged with COPE v1.2.5, and unique nucleotide sequences were defined as clonotypes. MiTCR v1.1 was used to align the clonotypes against IMGT TRBV, TRBD and TRBJ reference segments. The analysis was restricted to V-J combinations with a frequency above 0.0001, which together covered about 99% of the repertoires. The TCS score was defined as F50 (clonal expansion) divided by E x V (chaos), with BLOSUM62-based TCRdist calculated between CDR3 peptides within each V-J. Welch's t-statistics and random forest reduced 500 to 650 V-J features to 10 to 15, which were used in a naive Bayes classifier (R e1071). TCRdb reworked the public reads: Q25 trimming with fastp, MiXCR clone assembly, productive beta chains retained. Every entry covers one CDR3 protein and lists the most common genes and DNA from its rows. These V and J calls rely on TCRdb rather than the paper's analysis. The sample table records fewer than 350,000 distinct CDR3 sequences; over 15% of these occur just once. The top ten clones comprise roughly a sixth of the sample.

Moderately to severely active disease, a Clinical Activity Score of at least 3, a NOSPECS grade of at least 4, and a duration under 3 months were present in ophthalmopathy patients. Any patient with an uncontrolled infection, another autoimmune disease, pregnancy or lactation was excluded. Clinical symptoms, serum thyroxine and TRAb, thyroid ultrasound, and orbital computed tomography formed the basis for the diagnoses. PBMCs were isolated from more than 8 ml of fresh peripheral blood by Ficoll-Paque density gradient centrifugation. Total RNA was extracted with Trizol reagent, and quality was checked on an Agilent 2100 Bioanalyzer. Notes on this clonotype: Its antigen is unknown. No much larger clonotype is one base removed from it; base qualities were not supplied.

This receptor was identified in a woman in her 40s with Graves' ophthalmopathy. Here the chain combines TRBV20-1 and TRBJ1-6; 7 central bases correspond to TRBD1. The material sequenced was blood. The CDR3 protein is CSARGPGQYNSPLHF. The nucleotide sequence reads as follows: TGCAGTGCTAGAGGTCCGGGACAGTATAATTCACCCCTCCACTTT.